The clone carrying this TCR beta chain was observed a few times. This record comes from a study of blood T cell repertoires in COVID-19. Turning to the study itself: The study drew acute and convalescent COVID-19 samples from the United States, Italy and Spain. T cells, B-cell-depleted T cells, or PBMCs supplied cDNA or gDNA.

This table comes from immunoSEQ multiplex PCR, and its TCRdb copy is limited to in-frame clones, with some not included. The data contain about 49,000 clones, about 85% of them singletons. The sequence came from a human donor in a cohort sampled during active COVID-19. The specimen was peripheral blood.

In DNA form, the CDR3 reads TGTGCCAGCAGCTTAGAACCACAGGGGAGAACTGAAGCTTTCTTT. This codes for CASSLEPQGRTEAFF. The rearrangement links TRBV7-2 to TRBJ1-1, with 7 bases aligning to TRBD1. Germline CDR1 is SGHTA and CDR2 is FQGNSA. This CDR3 has 15 amino acids. Trimming removed 1 base from V and 5 bases from J; junction bases left unmatched: 7.